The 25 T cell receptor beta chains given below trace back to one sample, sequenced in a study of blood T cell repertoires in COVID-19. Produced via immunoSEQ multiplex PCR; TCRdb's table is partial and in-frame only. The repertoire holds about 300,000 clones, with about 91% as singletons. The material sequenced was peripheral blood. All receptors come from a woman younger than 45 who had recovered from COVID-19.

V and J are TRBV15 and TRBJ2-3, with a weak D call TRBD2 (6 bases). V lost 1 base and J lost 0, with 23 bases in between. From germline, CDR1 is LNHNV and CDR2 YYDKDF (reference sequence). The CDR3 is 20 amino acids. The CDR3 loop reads CATSRGASVTPAGSTDTQYF. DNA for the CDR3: TGTGCCACCAGCAGAGGGGCTAGCGTGACCCCTGCCGGGAGCACAGATACGCAGTATTTT.

In DNA, the CDR3 is TGTGCCAGTAGTATAGGCAGGGGGCCCTACGAGCAGTACTTC. As protein: CASSIGRGPYEQYF. The chain has TRBV19 and TRBJ2-7; 8 bases fit TRBD1. The CDR3 is 14 amino acids. Germline V lookup: CDR1 LNHDA, CDR2 SQIVND (reference sequence). The trim removed 1 base at V and 2 bases at J, leaving 1 base unmatched. Based on the CDR3 plus reference TRBV19 and TRBJ2-7, the full variable domain is DGGITQSPKYLFRKEGQNVTLSCEQNLNHDAMYWYRQDPGQGLRLIYYSQIVNDFQKGDIAEGYSVSREKKESFPLTVTSAQKNPTAFYLCASSIGRGPYEQYFGPGTRLTVT.

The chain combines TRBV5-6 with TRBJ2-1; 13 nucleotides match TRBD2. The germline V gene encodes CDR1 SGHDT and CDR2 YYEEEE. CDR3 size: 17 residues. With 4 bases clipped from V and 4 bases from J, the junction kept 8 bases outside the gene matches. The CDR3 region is CASSPTSGGTLYNEQFF. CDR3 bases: TGTGCCAGCAGCCCGACTAGCGGGGGGACCCTTTACAATGAGCAGTTCTTC.

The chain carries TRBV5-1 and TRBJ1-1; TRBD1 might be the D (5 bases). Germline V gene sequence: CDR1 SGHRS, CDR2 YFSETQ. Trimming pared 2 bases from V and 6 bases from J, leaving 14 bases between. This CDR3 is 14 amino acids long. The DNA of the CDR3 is TGCGCCAGCAGCTTTACTGGGAAAGGGGCTGAAGCTTTCTTT. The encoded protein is CASSFTGKGAEAFF. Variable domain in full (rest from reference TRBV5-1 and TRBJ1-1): KAGVTQTPRYLIKTRGQQVTLSCSPISGHRSVSWYQQTPGQGLQFLFEYFSETQRNKGNFPGRFSGRQFSNSRSEMNVSTLELGDSALYLCASSFTGKGAEAFFGQGTRLTVV.

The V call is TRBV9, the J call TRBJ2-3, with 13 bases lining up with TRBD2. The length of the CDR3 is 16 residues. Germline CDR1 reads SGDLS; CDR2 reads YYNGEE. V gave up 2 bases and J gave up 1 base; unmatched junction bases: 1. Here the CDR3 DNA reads TGTGCCAGCAGCGTGGGGACTAGCGGGGGCACAGATACGCAGTATTTT. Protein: CASSVGTSGGTDTQYF.

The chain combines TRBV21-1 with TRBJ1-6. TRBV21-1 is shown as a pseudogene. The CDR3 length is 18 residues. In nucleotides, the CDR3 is TGTGCCAGCAGCAAAGAAGCGAAAGGAGGGCCCTATAATTCACCCCTCCACTTT. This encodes CASSKEAKGGPYNSPLHF.

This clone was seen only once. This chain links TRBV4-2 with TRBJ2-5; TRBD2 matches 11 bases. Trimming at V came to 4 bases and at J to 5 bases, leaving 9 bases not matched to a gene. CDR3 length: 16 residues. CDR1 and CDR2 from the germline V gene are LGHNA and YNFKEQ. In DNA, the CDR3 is TGTGCCAGCAGCCCCGAACTAGCGGGGGCAGGGGAGACCCAGTACTTC. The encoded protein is CASSPELAGAGETQYF.

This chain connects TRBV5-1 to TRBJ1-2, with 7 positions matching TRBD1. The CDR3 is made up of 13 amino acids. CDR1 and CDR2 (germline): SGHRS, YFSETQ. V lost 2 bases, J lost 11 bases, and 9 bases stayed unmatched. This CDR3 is CASSLSPQGRYTF. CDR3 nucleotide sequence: TGCGCCAGCAGCTTAAGCCCACAGGGGCGGTACACCTTC.

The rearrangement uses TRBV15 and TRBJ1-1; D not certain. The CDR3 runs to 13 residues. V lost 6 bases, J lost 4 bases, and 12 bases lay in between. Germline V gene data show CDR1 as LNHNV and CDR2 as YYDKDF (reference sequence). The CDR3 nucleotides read TGTGCCACCAGGATTCCGGGAGGCACTGAAGCTTTCTTT. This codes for CATRIPGGTEAFF. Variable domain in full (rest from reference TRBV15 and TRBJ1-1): DAMVIQNPRYQVTQFGKPVTLSCSQTLNHNVMYWYQQKSSQAPKLLFHYYDKDFNNEADTPDNFQSRRPNTSFCFLDIRSPGLGDTAMYLCATRIPGGTEAFFGQGTRLTVV.

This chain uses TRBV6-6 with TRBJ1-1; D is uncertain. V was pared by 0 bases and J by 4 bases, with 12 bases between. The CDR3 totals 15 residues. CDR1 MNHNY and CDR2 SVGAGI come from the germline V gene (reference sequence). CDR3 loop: CASSYSGPGGTEAFF. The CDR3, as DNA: TGTGCCAGCAGTTACTCAGGTCCGGGAGGCACTGAAGCTTTCTTT.

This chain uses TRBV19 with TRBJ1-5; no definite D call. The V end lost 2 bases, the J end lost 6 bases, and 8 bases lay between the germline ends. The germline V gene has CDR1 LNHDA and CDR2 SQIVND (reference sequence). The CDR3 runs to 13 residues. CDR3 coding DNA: TGTGCCAGTAGTATATTGGTGGCTCAGCCCCAGCATTTT. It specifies CASSILVAQPQHF.

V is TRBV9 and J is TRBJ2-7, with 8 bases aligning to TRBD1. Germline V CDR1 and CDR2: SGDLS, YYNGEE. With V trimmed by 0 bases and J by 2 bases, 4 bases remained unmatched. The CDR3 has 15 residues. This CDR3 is CASSVEGQAAYEQYF. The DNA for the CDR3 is TGTGCCAGCAGCGTAGAGGGACAGGCCGCCTACGAGCAGTACTTC.

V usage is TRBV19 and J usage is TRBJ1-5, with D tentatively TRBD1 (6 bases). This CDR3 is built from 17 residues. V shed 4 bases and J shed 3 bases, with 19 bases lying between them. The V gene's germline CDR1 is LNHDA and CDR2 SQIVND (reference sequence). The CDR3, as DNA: TGTGCCAGTAGTACCCTACAGGGCACCGTACTCAATCAGCCCCAGCATTTT. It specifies CASSTLQGTVLNQPQHF.

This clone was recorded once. The CDR3 protein is CASSSVGPHGYTF. Here the CDR3 DNA reads TGTGCCAGCAGCTCCGTTGGGCCCCATGGCTACACCTTC. The chain employs TRBV5-6 and TRBJ1-2; D not certain. Trimming removed 3 bases from V and 6 bases from J, with 12 bases in between. The CDR3 totals 13 residues. Germline CDR1 and CDR2: SGHDT and YYEEEE.

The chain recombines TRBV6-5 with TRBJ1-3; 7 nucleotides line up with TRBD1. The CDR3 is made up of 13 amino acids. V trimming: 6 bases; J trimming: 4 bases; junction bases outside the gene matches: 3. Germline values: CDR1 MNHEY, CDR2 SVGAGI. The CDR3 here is CASRTTGGNTIYF. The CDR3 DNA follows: TGTGCCAGCAGGACGACAGGGGGAAACACCATATATTTT.

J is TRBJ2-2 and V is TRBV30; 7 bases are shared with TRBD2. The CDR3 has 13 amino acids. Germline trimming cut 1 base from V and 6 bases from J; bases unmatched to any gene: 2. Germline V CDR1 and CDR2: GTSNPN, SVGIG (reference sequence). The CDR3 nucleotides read TGTGCCTGGAGTGGAGGACTAGCCGGGGAGCTGTTTTTT. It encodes CAWSGGLAGELFF. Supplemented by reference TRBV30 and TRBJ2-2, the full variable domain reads SQTIHQWPATLVQPVGSPLSLECTVEGTSNPNLYWYRQAAGRGLQLLFYSVGIGQISSEVPQNLSASRPQDRQFILSSKKLLLSDSGFYLCAWSGGLAGELFFGEGSRLTVL.

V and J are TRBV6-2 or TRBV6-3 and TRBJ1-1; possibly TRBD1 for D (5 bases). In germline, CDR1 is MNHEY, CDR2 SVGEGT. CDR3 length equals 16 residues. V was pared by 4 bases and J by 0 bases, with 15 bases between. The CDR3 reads CASSSTRVRVNTEAFF. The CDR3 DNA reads TGTGCCAGCAGTTCTACCCGTGTCAGGGTGAACACTGAAGCTTTCTTT.

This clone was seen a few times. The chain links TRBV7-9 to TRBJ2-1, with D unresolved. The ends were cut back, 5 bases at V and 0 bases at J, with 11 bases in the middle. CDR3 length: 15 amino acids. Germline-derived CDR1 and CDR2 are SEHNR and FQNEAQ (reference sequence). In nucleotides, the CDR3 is TGTGCCAGCAGCCCAACGGTTAGCTCCTACAATGAGCAGTTCTTC. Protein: CASSPTVSSYNEQFF.

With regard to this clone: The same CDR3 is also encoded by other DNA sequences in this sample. The CDR3 is CASSPGGQNTEAFF. CDR3 in DNA: TGTGCCAGCAGCCCGGGGGGGCAAAACACTGAAGCTTTCTTT. The V and J genes are TRBV9 and TRBJ1-1; perhaps TRBD1 as D (6 bases). V was clipped by 4 bases and J by 2 bases, with 12 bases between them. The germline V gene encodes CDR1 SGDLS and CDR2 YYNGEE. CDR3 length equals 14 residues.

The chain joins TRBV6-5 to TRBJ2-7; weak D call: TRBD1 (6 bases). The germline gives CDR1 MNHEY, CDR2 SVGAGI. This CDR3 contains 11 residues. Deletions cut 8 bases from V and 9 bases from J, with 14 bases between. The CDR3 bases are TGTGCCAGCCTGTCGGGACACATGCAGTACTTC. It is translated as CASLSGHMQYF.

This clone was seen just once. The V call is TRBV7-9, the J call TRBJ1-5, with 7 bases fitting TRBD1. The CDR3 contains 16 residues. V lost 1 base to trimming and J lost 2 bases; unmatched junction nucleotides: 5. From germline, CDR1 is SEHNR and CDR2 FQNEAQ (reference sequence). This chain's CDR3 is CASSLGAGQRNQPQHF. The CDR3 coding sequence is TGTGCCAGCAGCTTAGGGGCGGGACAGCGCAATCAGCCCCAGCATTTT.

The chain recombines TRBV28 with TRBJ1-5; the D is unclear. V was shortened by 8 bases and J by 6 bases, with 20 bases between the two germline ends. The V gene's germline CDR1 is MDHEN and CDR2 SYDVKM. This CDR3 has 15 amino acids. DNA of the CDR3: TGTGCCAGCGCCCCGGGAGGGCAGCTGGGTCAGCCCCAGCATTTT. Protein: CASAPGGQLGQPQHF.

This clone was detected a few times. CDR3 protein: CASSPRTGKGNEQFF. CDR3 DNA sequence: TGTGCCAGCAGCCCCCGGACAGGGAAGGGCAATGAGCAGTTCTTC. This sequence joins TRBV3-1 (or the pseudogene TRBV3-2) and TRBJ2-1; TRBD1 matches 8 bases. CDR1 and CDR2 (germline): LGHDT, YNNKEL (reference sequence). V gave up 4 bases and J gave up 6 bases; unmatched junction bases: 8. The CDR3 is 15 residues long.

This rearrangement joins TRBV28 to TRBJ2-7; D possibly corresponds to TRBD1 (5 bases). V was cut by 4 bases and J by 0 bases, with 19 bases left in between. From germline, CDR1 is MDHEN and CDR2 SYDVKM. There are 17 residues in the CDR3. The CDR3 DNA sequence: TGTGCCAGCAGTTCCATTACGGGCCGACAGAGCTCCTACGAGCAGTACTTC. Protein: CASSSITGRQSSYEQYF.

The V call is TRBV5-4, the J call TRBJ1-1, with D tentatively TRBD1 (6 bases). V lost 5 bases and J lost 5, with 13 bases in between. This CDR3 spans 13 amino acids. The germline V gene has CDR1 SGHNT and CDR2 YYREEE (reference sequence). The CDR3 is CASRPPDRTEAFF. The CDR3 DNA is TGTGCCAGCAGGCCCCCCGACAGGACTGAAGCTTTCTTT.